These 4 T cell receptor beta chains were all obtained from the same sample, sequenced in a study of blood T cell repertoires in COVID-19. Clones were sequenced by immunoSEQ multiplex PCR, and TCRdb holds only the in-frame ones, with some missing. Altogether fewer than 200,000 clones are present, around 78% being singletons, with the ten largest covering 4.4%. The sample was PBMCs or T cells enriched from blood (not recorded which). Receptor source: a woman aged 50 to 60 who had recovered from COVID-19.

The gene calls are TRBV5-4 and TRBJ2-1; 8 bases match TRBD1. Looked up from germline, CDR1 is SGHNT and CDR2 is YYREEE (reference sequence). V trimming: 3 bases; J trimming: 6 bases; junction bases outside the gene matches: 14. The CDR3 consists of 17 residues. The CDR3 nucleotides are TGTGCCAGCAGCTCACTCCAACAGGGGGTCGGGTCCAATGAGCAGTTCTTC. It is translated as CASSSLQQGVGSNEQFF.

The gene calls are TRBV27 and TRBJ1-2, with a tentative D call TRBD1 (6 bases). Germline CDR1 MNHEY, CDR2 SMNVEV (reference sequence). The CDR3 extends over 13 amino acids. V lost 7 bases, J lost 6 bases, and 15 bases lay in between. CDR3 DNA: TGTGCCAGCAAACCGGGACAATGGGATGGCTACACCTTC. Translating gives CASKPGQWDGYTF.

The genes are TRBV5-6 and TRBJ2-7; 15 bases match TRBD2. The CDR3 loop spans 18 amino acids. CDR1 and CDR2 from the germline V gene are SGHDT and YYEEEE. J lost 4 bases, V lost 1 base, and 9 bases had no gene match. The CDR3 protein is CASSLFGLAGGTGYEQYV. CDR3 DNA sequence: TGTGCCAGCAGCTTGTTTGGACTAGCGGGGGGGACGGGGTACGAGCAGTACGTC.

The rearrangement uses TRBV11-2 and TRBJ1-1; D is possibly TRBD1 (5 bases). This CDR3 comprises 16 residues. The ends were cut back, 1 base at V and 7 bases at J, with 19 bases in the middle. Germline CDR1 is SGHAT and CDR2 is FQNNGV. The CDR3 region is CASSLGGEPRYIEAFF. The CDR3 DNA sequence: TGTGCCAGCAGCTTAGGGGGGGAGCCAAGATATATTGAAGCTTTCTTT.